This T cell receptor beta chain appears in the sequencing data of a study of cytomegalovirus exposure and HLA in healthy donors. Germline lookup yields CDR1 SNHLY and CDR2 FYNNEI. Trimming took 5 bases from V and 7 from J, leaving 19 bases between them. The CDR3 contains 15 residues. The study's findings and limits: The sole available immune exposure information was CMV serostatus. In vitro experiments confirmed that a few CMV-associated chains were specific for CMV antigens.

Comment on this clone: Its antigen is as yet unknown.

The PCR contained 60 Vbeta and 13 Jbeta primers. Repertoires were generated with immunoSEQ multiplex PCR, while TCRdb's copy carries only in-frame clones and drops some. The data hold about 160,000 clones, with 60% to 85% observed a single time. The chain joins TRBV2 to TRBJ2-3; TRBD2 is a possible D gene (6 bases). The sequence came from a woman aged 40 to 55 in good health and CMV-seropositive. The specimen sequenced was PBMCs. The CDR3 region has the DNA TGTGCCAGCAGTCGGACTAACCAGGAGGCTCATACGCAGTATTTT. Translation gives CASSRTNQEAHTQYF.